A selection of T cell receptor beta chains follows, all from one sample in a study of T cell responses to AZD1222 COVID-19 vaccine. Method: immunoSEQ multiplex PCR; TCRdb's copy keeps in-frame clones and lacks some. The sample shows approximately 150,000 clones, about nine tenths of them seen only once. The sequencing here drew on peripheral blood, taken on day 0 of AZD1222 vaccination. Receptors originate from an adult in good health. The CDR3 runs from the conserved cysteine through the conserved F or W. Each record gives: V gene, J gene, D gene, CDR3 protein. A D gene is named only where the DNA matches it firmly.

>TRBV6-5|TRBJ2-1|TRBD2
CASSPSGNSYNEQFF
>TRBV18|TRBJ2-7|TRBD2
CASSRLAGPGSYEQYF
>TRBV6-2/TRBV6-3|TRBJ2-1|TRBD2
CASSYETSGTYNEQFF
>TRBV6-1|TRBJ1-4|TRBD1
CASSARTGTGTEKLFF
>TRBV5-1|TRBJ2-7|.
CASSTVNNEQYF
>TRBV3-1/TRBV3-2|TRBJ2-7|TRBD1
CASSRNPGQGHEQYF
>TRBV18|TRBJ1-2|TRBD1
CASSPIDRVAYDGYTF
>TRBV7-8|TRBJ2-7|TRBD2
CASSPTSGSHEQYF
>TRBV7-2|TRBJ2-3|.
CASSHPPRDILGDTQYF
>TRBV10-3|TRBJ1-1|.
CAISEGQQNTEAFF
>TRBV30|TRBJ1-5|.
CAWSYRGGNQPQHF
>TRBV7-2|TRBJ2-6|TRBD1
CASSLLTGGGSGANVLTF
>TRBV6-5|TRBJ1-4|TRBD1
CASSYFGTEDELFF
>TRBV6-5|TRBJ1-1|.
CASGTGNTEAFF
>TRBV9|TRBJ1-1|.
CASSVPSGTEAFF
>TRBV27|TRBJ2-1|TRBD2
CASSNRLAGEGNEQFF
>TRBV10-2|TRBJ2-1|TRBD1
CASSVGQAYNEQFF
>TRBV12-3/TRBV12-4|TRBJ2-7|.
CASSKQGYEQYF
>TRBV7-2|TRBJ1-5|.
CASSSGAVASNQPQHF
>TRBV6-5|TRBJ1-5|TRBD1
CASSRTGESNQPQHF
>TRBV5-5|TRBJ1-1|TRBD1
CASSAQQGLNTEAFF
>TRBV5-5|TRBJ2-1|.
CASSLIGSGRLIGLNEQFF
>TRBV7-8|TRBJ1-2|.
CASSLGPLGGGYTF
>TRBV5-1|TRBJ1-1|.
CASSLTPDGPRTEAFF
>TRBV6-5|TRBJ2-7|TRBD2
CASSYSSGSSYEQYF
>TRBV18|TRBJ1-1|TRBD1
CASSLNRDRTEAFF
>TRBV5-6|TRBJ2-6|.
CASSSRRTGANVLTF
>TRBV3-1/TRBV3-2|TRBJ1-3|TRBD1
CASSQVNRGDTIYF
>TRBV6-5|TRBJ1-5|TRBD1
CASSRDRAGQPQHF
>TRBV20-1|TRBJ2-7|.
CSASFVRGYEQYF
>TRBV6-5|TRBJ2-5|.
CASKGTPRAQYF
>TRBV5-4|TRBJ2-7|.
CASSPGGSGVSYEQYF
>TRBV19|TRBJ1-5|TRBD1
CASSIGRQGGWPQHF
>TRBV6-4|TRBJ1-3|TRBD1
CASSDSGGLTTGNTIYF
>TRBV15|TRBJ2-7|TRBD1
CATSSDRGRTGESSYEQYF
>TRBV7-2|TRBJ2-3|.
CASSLALDTQYF
>TRBV30|TRBJ2-2|.
CAYSHKLTGELFF
>TRBV30|TRBJ1-1|.
CAWKLSGNTEAFF
>TRBV20-1|TRBJ2-7|.
CSAAGQEQYF
>TRBV18|TRBJ2-3|.
CASSGKRNTQYF
>TRBV4-1|TRBJ2-7|.
CASSSRSYEQYF
>TRBV2|TRBJ2-7|TRBD1
CASYQGVAYEQYF
>TRBV25-1|TRBJ2-7|TRBD2
CASREGGRRHEQYF
>TRBV7-2|TRBJ2-1|TRBD2
CASSLRGGRGNEQFF
>TRBV5-1|TRBJ1-4|TRBD1
CASNPGQGGGKLFF
>TRBV7-9|TRBJ2-7|.
CASSLEAVVRGYEQYF
>TRBV19|TRBJ1-5|TRBD1
CASSMGTGEQPQHF
>TRBV23-1|TRBJ1-2|TRBD1
CASSPHRGHRGYGYTF
>TRBV12-2|TRBJ1-2|.
CASRLDRPRDGYTF
>TRBV7-8|TRBJ1-1|.
CASSSAGQPWGTEAFF
>TRBV11-2|TRBJ1-4|.
CASSPGRTQNEKLFF
>TRBV7-8|TRBJ2-7|TRBD1
CASSLVNRGTYEQYF